The source of this TCR beta chain is a study of blood T cell repertoires in COVID-19. As for the study in general: The United States, Italy and Spain were the sources of the acute and convalescent COVID-19 samples. The analysed material was cDNA or gDNA that came from T cells, B-cell-depleted T cells, or PBMCs.

Study processing details: Scientists estimated how many nucleated cells there were by amplifying reference gene primers. Profiling relied on immunoSEQ multiplex PCR, and the TCRdb table lists in-frame clones only, not all of them. Clone size and the V and J calls come from that table; the DNA yielded D and trimming. Of roughly 64,000 clones in the sample, 65% to 80% were seen once. The length of the CDR3 is 13 residues. Per the germline V gene, CDR1 is MDHEN and CDR2 is SYDVKM. The germline V and J ends were trimmed by 3 bases and 5 bases, with 7 bases remaining between them. The specimen sequenced was peripheral blood. This clonotype was obtained from a human donor in a cohort sampled during active COVID-19. The chain employs TRBV28 and TRBJ1-4; D is uncertain. CDR3 in DNA: TGTGCCAGCAGTTTCTCCCTCAATGAAAAACTGTTTTTT. Amino acids: CASSFSLNEKLFF.